The 14 T cell receptor beta chains below all came from one sample that was sequenced in a study of shared clonotypes between healthy human individuals. Repertoires were generated with immunoSEQ multiplex PCR, while TCRdb's copy carries only in-frame clones and drops some. The sample lists 700,000 to 950,000 clones; roughly 96% were seen once. Naive CD8 cells comprised CD45RO-negative, CCR7-positively selected cells, excluding terminally differentiated effector memory CD45RA+ cells. Material: naive CD8+ T cells sorted from blood. All receptors come from a man aged 25 to 40 in good health.

The chain is built from TRBV29-1 and TRBJ2-5, with D uncertain. The CDR3 covers 13 residues. Trimming cost V 3 bases and J 3 bases, with 11 bases left between them. CDR1 is SQVTM and CDR2 is ANQGSEA in the germline V gene. CDR3 region: CSVDLVAEETQYF. The CDR3 DNA follows: TGCAGCGTTGATCTGGTGGCAGAAGAGACCCAGTACTTC.

The table lists this clone with a count of one. This chain joins TRBV10-3 and TRBJ1-1, with 8 bases that match TRBD1. The ends lost 10 bases at V and 0 bases at J; junction bases unmatched: 13. This CDR3 comprises 16 residues. CDR1 and CDR2 (germline): ENHRY, SYGVKD. The CDR3 bases are TGTGCCACGGGGGACAGGTTCTCAAGCCTGAACACTGAAGCTTTCTTT. Encoded protein: CATGDRFSSLNTEAFF.

Turning to this clone: Other DNA sequences within the sample encode an identical CDR3. The rearrangement links TRBV13 to TRBJ2-7; TRBD2 matches at 16 bases. CDR1 and CDR2 from the germline V gene are PRHDT and FYEKMQ (reference sequence). The CDR3 covers 16 residues. V trimming: 4 bases; J trimming: 1 base; junction bases outside the gene matches: 1. Here the CDR3 DNA reads TGTGCCAGCAGCTCGGGACTAGCGGGAGGGTCCTACGAGCAGTACTTC. Its translation: CASSSGLAGGSYEQYF.

DNA of the CDR3: TGTGCCAGCAGGTACAGGGAGGAAGGCTACACCTTC. Its protein product is CASRYREEGYTF. The chain has TRBV28 and TRBJ1-2, with D maybe TRBD1 (6 bases). Trimming cost V 6 bases and J 8 bases, with 13 bases left between them. The germline V gene encodes CDR1 MDHEN and CDR2 SYDVKM. This CDR3 contains 12 residues.

The chain has TRBV30 and TRBJ1-1; D gene ambiguous. The CDR3 is 14 amino acids. Between the trimmed V and J ends, which lost 5 bases and 5 bases, there was a span of 18 bases. Germline assignment: CDR1 GTSNPN and CDR2 SVGIG (reference sequence). In nucleotides, the CDR3 is TGTGCCTGGTCTACCGGGAACCTTCGGACTGAAGCTTTCTTT. Translation: CAWSTGNLRTEAFF.

V usage is TRBV7-9 and J usage is TRBJ2-7; 8 bases align to TRBD1. The CDR3 has 15 residues. Germline loops: CDR1 SEHNR, CDR2 FQNEAQ (reference sequence). After removal of 2 bases from V and 2 bases from J, the junction contained 5 bases not matched to a gene. This CDR3 is CASSLPRGPTYEQYF. CDR3 DNA sequence: TGTGCCAGCAGCTTACCCAGGGGGCCGACCTACGAGCAGTACTTC.

This chain connects TRBV15 to TRBJ2-7; D is perhaps TRBD2 (6 bases). This CDR3 contains 14 residues. V was clipped by 5 bases and J by 1 base, with 12 bases between them. Germline V gene lookup returns CDR1 LNHNV and CDR2 YYDKDF (reference sequence). The CDR3 here is CATSGGGGSYEQYF. The CDR3 DNA is TGTGCCACCAGCGGCGGAGGAGGGTCCTACGAGCAGTACTTC.

V is TRBV5-5 and J is TRBJ2-1; D is possibly TRBD2 (6 bases). Trimming shortened V by 2 bases and J by 6 bases, and 15 bases separated the two germline ends. Per the germline V gene, CDR1 is SGHKS and CDR2 is YYEKEE (reference sequence). The CDR3 extends over 15 amino acids. CDR3 DNA sequence: TGTGCCAGCAGCTTAGTTACTAGCAGGCTCAATGAGCAGTTCTTC. This gives the protein CASSLVTSRLNEQFF.

The V and J genes are TRBV4-3 and TRBJ2-7; D remains unclear. The V end lost 0 bases, the J end lost 4 bases, and 13 bases lay between the germline ends. This CDR3 comprises 15 residues. Germline loops: CDR1 LGHNA, CDR2 YSLEER. CDR3 bases: TGCGCCAGCAGCCAAGATCGAATTGAACCTTACGAGCAGTACTTC. Residues: CASSQDRIEPYEQYF.

This chain uses TRBV11-2 with TRBJ2-1, with D possibly being TRBD1 (6 bases). This CDR3 is 18 amino acids long. V lost 2 bases and J 5 bases, leaving 22 bases between the germline ends. Germline V gene data show CDR1 as SGHAT and CDR2 as FQNNGV. CDR3 region: CASSLQTPTGRVDNEQFF. For the CDR3, the DNA is TGTGCCAGCAGCTTACAAACCCCGACAGGTCGGGTAGACAATGAGCAGTTCTTC.

The chain links TRBV4-1 to TRBJ2-1, with TRBD2 matching over 10 bases. The trim removed 3 bases at V and 9 bases at J, leaving 8 bases unmatched. The CDR3 covers 15 residues. The germline gives CDR1 MGHRA, CDR2 YSYEKL. The CDR3 DNA reads TGCGCCAGCAGCCAGTCTAGCGGGAGAGAGGCTGAGCAGTTCTTC. Translated: CASSQSSGREAEQFF.

The V call is TRBV5-1, the J call TRBJ1-3, with D possibly TRBD1 on 6 matching bases. Trimming shortened V by 0 bases and J by 0 bases, and 10 bases separated the two germline ends. Germline V gene lookup returns CDR1 SGHRS and CDR2 YFSETQ. The CDR3 consists of 16 residues. Here the CDR3 reads CASSLDRESSGNTIYF. CDR3 bases: TGCGCCAGCAGCTTGGACAGGGAGAGCTCTGGAAACACCATATATTTT.

The gene calls are TRBV6-5 and TRBJ1-2; maybe TRBD1 (5 bases). This CDR3 contains 13 residues. Trimming removed 5 bases from V and 0 bases from J, with 7 bases in between. Germline V lookup: CDR1 MNHEY, CDR2 SVGAGI. The CDR3 protein is CASSMTANYGYTF. CDR3 DNA sequence: TGTGCCAGCAGTATGACAGCTAACTATGGCTACACCTTC.

V gene TRBV13 combines with J gene TRBJ2-1; 7 nucleotides agree with TRBD2. The CDR3 has 15 residues. From germline, CDR1 is PRHDT and CDR2 FYEKMQ (reference sequence). V shed 4 bases and J 1 base; nucleotides not matched to a gene: 4. The CDR3: CASSSQRDSYNEQFF. Written as DNA, the CDR3 is TGTGCCAGCAGCTCCCAGCGGGATTCCTACAATGAGCAGTTCTTC.